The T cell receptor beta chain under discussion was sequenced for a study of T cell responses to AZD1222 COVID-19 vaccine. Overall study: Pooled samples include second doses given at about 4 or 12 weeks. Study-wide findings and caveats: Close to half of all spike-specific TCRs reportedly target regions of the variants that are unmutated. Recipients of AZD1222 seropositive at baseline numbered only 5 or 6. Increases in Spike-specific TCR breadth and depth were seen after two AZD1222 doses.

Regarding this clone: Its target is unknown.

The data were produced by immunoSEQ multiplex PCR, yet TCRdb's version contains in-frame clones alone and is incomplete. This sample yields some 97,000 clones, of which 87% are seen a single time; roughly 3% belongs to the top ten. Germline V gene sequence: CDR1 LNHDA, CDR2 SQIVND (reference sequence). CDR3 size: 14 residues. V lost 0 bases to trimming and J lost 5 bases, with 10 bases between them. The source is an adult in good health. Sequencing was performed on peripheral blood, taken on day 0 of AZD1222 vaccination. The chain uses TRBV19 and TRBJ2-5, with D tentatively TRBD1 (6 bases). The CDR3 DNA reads TGTGCCAGTAGTATAGAGGACAGTTCGGAGACCCAGTACTTC. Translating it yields CASSIEDSSETQYF.